Listed below are T cell receptor beta chains from one sample, sequenced in a study of cytomegalovirus exposure and HLA in healthy donors. TCRdb keeps only in-frame clones here, not all; method: immunoSEQ multiplex PCR. The sample contains over 100,000 clones, 65% to 75% of which appear only once. Material for sequencing was PBMCs. The receptor set was obtained from a man aged 25-40 years in good health and CMV-seropositive. Both conserved end residues are part of each CDR3. A D gene is named only where the DNA matches it firmly. Clone size is not always given. Where it is, it says once, few, many or a class for expanded clones.

v_call: TRBV18; j_call: TRBJ1-1; clone_size: many; d_call: -; cdr3_nt: TGTGCCAGCTCACCATCGGGATTGATGAACACTGAAGCTTTCTTT; cdr3_aa: CASSPSGLMNTEAFF
v_call: TRBV5-1; j_call: TRBJ2-1; clone_size: -; d_call: -; cdr3_nt: TGCGCCAGCAGCTTGGGTCCAGGGAAGGCTAACAATGAGCAGTTCTTC; cdr3_aa: CASSLGPGKANNEQFF
v_call: TRBV27; j_call: TRBJ2-7; clone_size: -; d_call: TRBD1; cdr3_nt: TGTGCCAGCAGTTTAGGGACAGGGGCGTACGAGCAGTACTTC; cdr3_aa: CASSLGTGAYEQYF
v_call: TRBV11-3; j_call: TRBJ2-3; clone_size: -; d_call: -; cdr3_nt: TGTGCCAGCAGCTTAGACCCTTATACGCAGTATTTT; cdr3_aa: CASSLDPYTQYF
v_call: TRBV4-2; j_call: TRBJ2-7; clone_size: -; d_call: TRBD1; cdr3_nt: TGTGCCAGCAGCGAAGGGGACAGGGGGAACGAGCAGTACTTC; cdr3_aa: CASSEGDRGNEQYF
v_call: TRBV13; j_call: TRBJ1-1; clone_size: -; d_call: TRBD1; cdr3_nt: TGTGCCAGCAGCTTAGGGTCACCCGCCGGACAGGGGAACACTGAAGCTTTCTTT; cdr3_aa: CASSLGSPAGQGNTEAFF
v_call: TRBV7-9; j_call: TRBJ1-2; clone_size: -; d_call: TRBD1; cdr3_nt: TGTGCCAGCAGCGGGGGACAGGAGGTCAATGGCTACACCTTC; cdr3_aa: CASSGGQEVNGYTF
v_call: TRBV7-9; j_call: TRBJ1-2; clone_size: -; d_call: -; cdr3_nt: TGTGCCAGCGTGCCGGTCGGGGTTAACTATGGCTACACCTTC; cdr3_aa: CASVPVGVNYGYTF
v_call: TRBV15; j_call: TRBJ1-1; clone_size: -; d_call: -; cdr3_nt: TGTGCCACCAGCAGTGGCAGGGGGAACACTGAAGCTTTCTTT; cdr3_aa: CATSSGRGNTEAFF
v_call: TRBV29-1; j_call: TRBJ1-1; clone_size: few; d_call: -; cdr3_nt: TGCAGCGCCCCGGTCCTAGGGGGAACTGAAGCTTTCTTT; cdr3_aa: CSAPVLGGTEAFF
v_call: TRBV6-1; j_call: TRBJ2-7; clone_size: -; d_call: TRBD2; cdr3_nt: TGTGCCAGCAGTGCACAATCTAGCGGGGGGGCCCTCGAGCAGTACTTC; cdr3_aa: CASSAQSSGGALEQYF
v_call: TRBV30; j_call: TRBJ1-2; clone_size: once; d_call: TRBD1; cdr3_nt: TGTGCCTGGCAACCGGGACAGGGGACGAACTATGGCTACACCTTC; cdr3_aa: CAWQPGQGTNYGYTF
v_call: TRBV7-3; j_call: TRBJ1-6; clone_size: -; d_call: -; cdr3_nt: TGTGCCAGCAGCCTCCAGGGGAGGGGAGACAATTCACCCCTCCACTTT; cdr3_aa: CASSLQGRGDNSPLHF
v_call: TRBV2; j_call: TRBJ2-7; clone_size: -; d_call: -; cdr3_nt: TGTGCCATCGACGGGATAGCCTACGAGCAGTACTTC; cdr3_aa: CAIDGIAYEQYF
v_call: TRBV5-1; j_call: TRBJ2-1; clone_size: -; d_call: -; cdr3_nt: TGCGCCAGCAGCCCCAGGGGGACTCAGGGGCAGCTCTTC; cdr3_aa: CASSPRGTQGQLF
v_call: TRBV7-9; j_call: TRBJ1-5; clone_size: -; d_call: TRBD1; cdr3_nt: TGTGCCAGCAGCTTAGCACTTGGGACAGGGGAGGGCAATCAGCCCCAGCATTTT; cdr3_aa: CASSLALGTGEGNQPQHF
v_call: TRBV4-2; j_call: TRBJ1-1; clone_size: many; d_call: TRBD1; cdr3_nt: TGTGCCAGCAGCCAAGGAGGACAGGGTATCGAAGCTTTCTTT; cdr3_aa: CASSQGGQGIEAFF
v_call: TRBV4-3; j_call: TRBJ2-1; clone_size: -; d_call: TRBD2; cdr3_nt: TGCGCCAGCAGCCAAGATCGGGGACGGGGGGACAATGAGCAGTTCTTC; cdr3_aa: CASSQDRGRGDNEQFF
v_call: TRBV11-2; j_call: TRBJ2-1; clone_size: -; d_call: TRBD2; cdr3_nt: TGTGCCAGCAGCTTAGTAACTAGCGGTGACTCCTACAATGAGCAGTTCTTC; cdr3_aa: CASSLVTSGDSYNEQFF
v_call: TRBV7-6; j_call: TRBJ2-5; clone_size: -; d_call: TRBD1; cdr3_nt: TGTGCCAGCAGCCCGGACAGGCGAGAGACCCAGTACTTC; cdr3_aa: CASSPDRRETQYF
v_call: TRBV7-9; j_call: TRBJ2-7; clone_size: -; d_call: TRBD1; cdr3_nt: TGTGCCAGCAGCTTAGGAACAGGGGATACCTACGAGCAGTACTTC; cdr3_aa: CASSLGTGDTYEQYF
v_call: TRBV10-3; j_call: TRBJ1-5; clone_size: -; d_call: TRBD1; cdr3_nt: TGTGCCATCAGTGAGTCTGGGGACAGGAACCAGCCCCAGCATTTT; cdr3_aa: CAISESGDRNQPQHF
v_call: TRBV29-1; j_call: TRBJ2-1; clone_size: -; d_call: TRBD2; cdr3_nt: TGCAGCGTTGGCGGGGGGGCCTACAATGAGCAGTTCTTC; cdr3_aa: CSVGGGAYNEQFF
v_call: TRBV5-4; j_call: TRBJ2-7; clone_size: few; d_call: -; cdr3_nt: TGTGCCAGCAGCACCGACTGGTACGAGCAGTACTTC; cdr3_aa: CASSTDWYEQYF
v_call: TRBV29-1; j_call: TRBJ2-2; clone_size: -; d_call: TRBD1; cdr3_nt: TGCAGCGTTGGACAGGGAGATACCGGGGAGCTGTTTTTT; cdr3_aa: CSVGQGDTGELFF
v_call: TRBV6-5; j_call: TRBJ1-5; clone_size: -; d_call: TRBD1; cdr3_nt: TGTGCCAGCAGTTCGGGACAGGGGAATCAGCCCCAGCATTTT; cdr3_aa: CASSSGQGNQPQHF
v_call: TRBV7-9; j_call: TRBJ1-1; clone_size: -; d_call: TRBD1; cdr3_nt: TGTGCCAGCAGCGCAGGGGGAAGAGCTTTCTTT; cdr3_aa: CASSAGGRAFF
v_call: TRBV6-1; j_call: TRBJ1-1; clone_size: -; d_call: -; cdr3_nt: TGTGCCAGCAGTGAAAAGGTATGGGGCGGTGAAGCTTTCTTT; cdr3_aa: CASSEKVWGGEAFF
v_call: TRBV5-1; j_call: TRBJ1-1; clone_size: -; d_call: TRBD1; cdr3_nt: TGCGCCAGCAGCCCCCGACAGGGGGCCGACACTGAAGCTTTCTTT; cdr3_aa: CASSPRQGADTEAFF
v_call: TRBV18; j_call: TRBJ2-7; clone_size: -; d_call: -; cdr3_nt: TGTGCCAGCTCACCGTTAGAGGACAGTGCTTACGAGCAGTACTTC; cdr3_aa: CASSPLEDSAYEQYF
v_call: TRBV2; j_call: TRBJ1-1; clone_size: -; d_call: TRBD1; cdr3_nt: TGTGCCAGCAGTGAAGGACAGGGTCGTGAAGCTTTCTTT; cdr3_aa: CASSEGQGREAFF
v_call: TRBV9; j_call: TRBJ1-2; clone_size: -; d_call: -; cdr3_nt: TGTGCCAGCAGCGCCCCTGAAAGGGGAGGCAACTATGGCTACACCTTC; cdr3_aa: CASSAPERGGNYGYTF
v_call: TRBV6-4; j_call: TRBJ2-2; clone_size: -; d_call: -; cdr3_nt: TGTGCCAGCAGTGAACAACCTCAGGGAACCGGGGAGCTGTTTTTT; cdr3_aa: CASSEQPQGTGELFF
v_call: TRBV9; j_call: TRBJ1-1; clone_size: -; d_call: TRBD1; cdr3_nt: TGTGCCAGCAGCGGGGGGACAGGGGGCAACCCTGAAGCTTTCTTT; cdr3_aa: CASSGGTGGNPEAFF
v_call: TRBV2; j_call: TRBJ1-3; clone_size: -; d_call: TRBD1; cdr3_nt: TGTGCCAGCAGCACTGGCCCGGACAGGGCAGGAAACACCATATATTTT; cdr3_aa: CASSTGPDRAGNTIYF
v_call: TRBV7-9; j_call: TRBJ2-3; clone_size: -; d_call: -; cdr3_nt: TGTGCCAGCAGCTTAGTTGGCGATACGCAGTATTTT; cdr3_aa: CASSLVGDTQYF
v_call: TRBV15; j_call: TRBJ1-5; clone_size: -; d_call: -; cdr3_nt: TGTGCCACCAGGTACGAGGCCGGCAATCAGCCCCAGCATTTT; cdr3_aa: CATRYEAGNQPQHF
v_call: TRBV6-4; j_call: TRBJ2-6; clone_size: -; d_call: -; cdr3_nt: TGTGCCAGCAGTGCAGACTCTGGGGCCAACGTCCTGACTTTC; cdr3_aa: CASSADSGANVLTF
v_call: TRBV12-5; j_call: TRBJ2-5; clone_size: -; d_call: -; cdr3_nt: TGTGCTAGTGGTTTGACCCCAGGTGGGGAGACCCAGTACTTC; cdr3_aa: CASGLTPGGETQYF
v_call: TRBV30; j_call: TRBJ2-1; clone_size: -; d_call: TRBD2; cdr3_nt: TGTGCCTGGAGTCTTGGACTAGCGGGGGGCAATGAGCAGTTCTTC; cdr3_aa: CAWSLGLAGGNEQFF
v_call: TRBV4-1; j_call: TRBJ2-7; clone_size: -; d_call: TRBD1; cdr3_nt: TGCGCCAGCAGCCAAGGCGGACAGGGGCCCTACGAGCAGTACTTC; cdr3_aa: CASSQGGQGPYEQYF
v_call: TRBV2; j_call: TRBJ2-7; clone_size: -; d_call: TRBD1; cdr3_nt: TGTGCCAGCTCCCGCGAAGGGACAGGCCCCGAGCAGTACTTC; cdr3_aa: CASSREGTGPEQYF
v_call: TRBV7-9; j_call: TRBJ2-7; clone_size: -; d_call: -; cdr3_nt: TGTGCCAGCAGCTCGGGGTGGCGGATCTACGAGCAGTACTTC; cdr3_aa: CASSSGWRIYEQYF